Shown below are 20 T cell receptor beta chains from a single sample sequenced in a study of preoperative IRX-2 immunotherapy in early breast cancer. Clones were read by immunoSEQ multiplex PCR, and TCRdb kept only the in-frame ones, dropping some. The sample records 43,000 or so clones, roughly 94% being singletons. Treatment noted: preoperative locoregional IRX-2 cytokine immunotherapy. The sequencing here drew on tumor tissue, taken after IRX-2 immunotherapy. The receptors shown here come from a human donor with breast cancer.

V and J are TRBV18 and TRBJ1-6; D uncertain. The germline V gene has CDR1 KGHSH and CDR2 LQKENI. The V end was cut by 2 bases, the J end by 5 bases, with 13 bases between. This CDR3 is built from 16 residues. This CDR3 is CASSPSQALNNSPLHF. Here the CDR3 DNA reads TGTGCCAGCTCACCATCGCAGGCCCTTAATAATTCACCCCTCCACTTT. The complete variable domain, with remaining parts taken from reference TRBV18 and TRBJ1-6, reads NAGVMQNPRHLVRRRGQEARLRCSPMKGHSHVYWYRQLPEEGLKFMVYLQKENIIDESGMPKERFSAEFPKEGPSILRIQQVVRGDSAAYFCASSPSQALNNSPLHFGNGTRLTVT.

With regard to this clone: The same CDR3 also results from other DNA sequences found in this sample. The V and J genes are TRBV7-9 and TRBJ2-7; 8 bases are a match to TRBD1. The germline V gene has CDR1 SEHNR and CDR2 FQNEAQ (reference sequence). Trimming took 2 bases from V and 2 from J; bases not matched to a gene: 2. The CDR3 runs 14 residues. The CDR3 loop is CASSLTGGTYEQYF. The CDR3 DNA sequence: TGTGCCAGCAGCTTAACAGGGGGAACCTACGAGCAGTACTTC.

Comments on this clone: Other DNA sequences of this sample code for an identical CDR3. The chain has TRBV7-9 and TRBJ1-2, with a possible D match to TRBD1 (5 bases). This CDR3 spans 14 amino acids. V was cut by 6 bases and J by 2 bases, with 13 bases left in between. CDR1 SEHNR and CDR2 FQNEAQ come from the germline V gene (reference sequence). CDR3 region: CASSNSRGNYGYTF. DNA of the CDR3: TGTGCCAGCAGTAACAGTAGGGGAAACTATGGCTACACCTTC.

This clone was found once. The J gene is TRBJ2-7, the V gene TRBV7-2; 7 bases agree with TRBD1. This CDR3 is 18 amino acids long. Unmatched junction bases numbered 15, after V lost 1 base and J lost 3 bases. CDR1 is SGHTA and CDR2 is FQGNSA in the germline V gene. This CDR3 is CASSLDRQGRTLFYEQYF. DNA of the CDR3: TGTGCCAGCAGCTTAGACCGACAGGGCCGCACTTTATTCTACGAGCAGTACTTC.

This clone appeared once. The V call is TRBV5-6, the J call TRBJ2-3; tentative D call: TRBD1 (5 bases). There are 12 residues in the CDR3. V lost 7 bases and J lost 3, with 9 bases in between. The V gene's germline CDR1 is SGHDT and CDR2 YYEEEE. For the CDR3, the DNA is TGTGCCAGCTCCTCAGGGACAGATACGCAGTATTTT. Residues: CASSSGTDTQYF. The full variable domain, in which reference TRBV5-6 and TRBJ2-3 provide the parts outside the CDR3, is DAGVTQSPTHLIKTRGQQVTLRCSPKSGHDTVSWYQQALGQGPQFIFQYYEEEERQRGNFPDRFSGHQFPNYSSELNVNALLLGDSALYLCASSSGTDTQYFGPGTRLTVL.

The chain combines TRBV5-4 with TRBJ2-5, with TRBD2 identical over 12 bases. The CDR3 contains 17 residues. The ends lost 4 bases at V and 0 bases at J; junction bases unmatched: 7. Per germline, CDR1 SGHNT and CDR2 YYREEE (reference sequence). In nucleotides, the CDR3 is TGTGCCAGCAGCCGTGGGACTAGCGGGCCGTACCAAGAGACCCAGTACTTC. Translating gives CASSRGTSGPYQETQYF.

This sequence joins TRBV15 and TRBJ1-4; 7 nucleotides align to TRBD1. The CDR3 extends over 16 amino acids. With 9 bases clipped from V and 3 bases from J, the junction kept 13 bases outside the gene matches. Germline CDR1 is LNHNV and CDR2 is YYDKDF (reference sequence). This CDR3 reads CATGPGQLASNEKLFF. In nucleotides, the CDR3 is TGTGCCACTGGCCCGGGACAGCTGGCATCTAATGAAAAACTGTTTTTT. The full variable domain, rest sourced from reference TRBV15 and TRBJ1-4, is DAMVIQNPRYQVTQFGKPVTLSCSQTLNHNVMYWYQQKSSQAPKLLFHYYDKDFNNEADTPDNFQSRRPNTSFCFLDIRSPGLGDTAMYLCATGPGQLASNEKLFFGSGTQLSVL.

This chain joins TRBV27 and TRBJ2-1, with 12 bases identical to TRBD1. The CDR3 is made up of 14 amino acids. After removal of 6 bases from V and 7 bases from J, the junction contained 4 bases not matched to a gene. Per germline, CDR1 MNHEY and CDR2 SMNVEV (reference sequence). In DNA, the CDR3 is TGTGCCAGCAGACGGGACAGGGGGCTTAATGAGCAGTTCTTC. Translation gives CASRRDRGLNEQFF.

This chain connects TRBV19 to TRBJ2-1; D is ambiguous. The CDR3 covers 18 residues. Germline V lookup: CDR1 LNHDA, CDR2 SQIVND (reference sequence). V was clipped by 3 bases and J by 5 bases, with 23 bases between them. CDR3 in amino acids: CASSMAGVSFGWDNEQFF. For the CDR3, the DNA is TGTGCCAGTAGTATGGCCGGCGTTAGCTTCGGGTGGGACAATGAGCAGTTCTTC.

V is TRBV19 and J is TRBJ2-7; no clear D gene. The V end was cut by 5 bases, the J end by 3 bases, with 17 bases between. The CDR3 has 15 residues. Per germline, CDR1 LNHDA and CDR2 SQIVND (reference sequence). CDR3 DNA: TGTGCCAGTAGTGGTCGGCAAAGTGCTATCTACGAGCAGTACTTC. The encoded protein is CASSGRQSAIYEQYF.

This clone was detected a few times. In DNA, the CDR3 is TGTGCCAGCAGCGCGACAGGGTCAGGGACCCAGTACTTC. This encodes CASSATGSGTQYF. The J gene is TRBJ2-5, the V gene TRBV9, with 7 positions matching TRBD1. The CDR3 totals 13 residues. The V gene end was trimmed by 3 bases and the J gene end by 7 bases; junction bases not matched to a gene: 6. Looked up from germline, CDR1 is SGDLS and CDR2 is YYNGEE.

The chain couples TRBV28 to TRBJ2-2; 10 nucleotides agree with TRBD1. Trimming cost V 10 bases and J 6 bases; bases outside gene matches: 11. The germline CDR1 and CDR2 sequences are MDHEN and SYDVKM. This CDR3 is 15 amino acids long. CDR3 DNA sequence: TGTGCCACGGACCGGGACAGGGGAATTGCCGGGGAGCTGTTTTTT. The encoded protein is CATDRDRGIAGELFF.

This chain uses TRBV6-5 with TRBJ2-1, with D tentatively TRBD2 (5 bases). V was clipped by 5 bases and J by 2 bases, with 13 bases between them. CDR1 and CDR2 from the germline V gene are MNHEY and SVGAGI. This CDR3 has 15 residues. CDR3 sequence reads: CASSPSGAAYNEQFF. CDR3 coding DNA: TGTGCCAGCAGTCCGAGCGGAGCGGCCTACAATGAGCAGTTCTTC.

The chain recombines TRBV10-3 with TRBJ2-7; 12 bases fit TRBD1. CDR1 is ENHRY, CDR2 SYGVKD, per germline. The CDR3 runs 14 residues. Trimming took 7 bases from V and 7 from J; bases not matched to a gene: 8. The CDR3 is CAINSGTGGREQYF. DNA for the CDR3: TGTGCCATCAATTCCGGGACAGGGGGCAGGGAGCAGTACTTC.

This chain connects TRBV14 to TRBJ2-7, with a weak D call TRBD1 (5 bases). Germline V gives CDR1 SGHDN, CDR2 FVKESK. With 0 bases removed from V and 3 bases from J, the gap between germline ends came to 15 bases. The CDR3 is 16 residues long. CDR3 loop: CASSQDIRTGFYEQYF. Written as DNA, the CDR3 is TGTGCCAGCAGCCAAGATATCCGAACAGGATTCTACGAGCAGTACTTC.

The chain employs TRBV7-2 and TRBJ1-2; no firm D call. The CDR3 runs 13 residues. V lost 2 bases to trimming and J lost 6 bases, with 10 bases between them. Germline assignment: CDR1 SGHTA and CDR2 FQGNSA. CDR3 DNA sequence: TGTGCCAGCAGCTTACGGGGAGGCAATGGCTACACCTTC. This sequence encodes CASSLRGGNGYTF. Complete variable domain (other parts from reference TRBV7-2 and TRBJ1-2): GAGVSQSPSNKVTEKGKDVELRCDPISGHTALYWYRQSLGQGLEFLIYFQGNSAPDKSGLPSDRFSAERTGGSVSTLTIQRTQQEDSAVYLCASSLRGGNGYTFGSGTRLTVV.

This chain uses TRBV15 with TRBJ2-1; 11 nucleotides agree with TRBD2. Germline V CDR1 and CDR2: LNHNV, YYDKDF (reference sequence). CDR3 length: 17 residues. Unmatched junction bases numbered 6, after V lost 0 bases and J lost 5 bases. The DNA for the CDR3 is TGTGCCACCAGCAGAGATAGCACTAGCGGGAGCGACAATGAGCAGTTCTTC. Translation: CATSRDSTSGSDNEQFF. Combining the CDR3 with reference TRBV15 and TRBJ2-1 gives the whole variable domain DAMVIQNPRYQVTQFGKPVTLSCSQTLNHNVMYWYQQKSSQAPKLLFHYYDKDFNNEADTPDNFQSRRPNTSFCFLDIRSPGLGDTAMYLCATSRDSTSGSDNEQFFGPGTRLTVL.

CDR3 bases: TGTGCCAGCAGCTTAAGTGGCACCGGGGAGCTGTTTTTT. Translated: CASSLSGTGELFF. This chain uses TRBV7-2 with TRBJ2-2; no reliable D call. This CDR3 is 13 amino acids long. The germline V gene encodes CDR1 SGHTA and CDR2 FQGNSA. The V end lost 2 bases, the J end lost 4 bases, and 5 bases lay between the germline ends.

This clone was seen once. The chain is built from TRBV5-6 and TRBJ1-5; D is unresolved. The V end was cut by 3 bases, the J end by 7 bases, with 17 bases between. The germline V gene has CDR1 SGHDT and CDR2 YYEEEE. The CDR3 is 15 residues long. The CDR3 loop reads CASSSRDGLPQPQHF. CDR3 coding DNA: TGTGCCAGCAGCTCCCGCGATGGCCTCCCCCAGCCCCAGCATTTT.

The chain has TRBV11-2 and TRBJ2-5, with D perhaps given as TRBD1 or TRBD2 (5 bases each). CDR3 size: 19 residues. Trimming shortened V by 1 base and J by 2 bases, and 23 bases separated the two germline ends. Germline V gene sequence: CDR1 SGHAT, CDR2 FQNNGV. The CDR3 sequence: CASSLVVGFGGWKQETQYF. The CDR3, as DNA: TGTGCCAGCAGCTTAGTAGTCGGGTTTGGGGGATGGAAACAAGAGACCCAGTACTTC.